The rows below give T cell receptor beta chains drawn from one sample of a study of blood T cell repertoires in COVID-19. The data were produced by immunoSEQ multiplex PCR, yet TCRdb's version contains in-frame clones alone and is incomplete. The table has more than 400,000 clones, 80% to 90% seen once. Sequencing was carried out using peripheral blood. These receptors were taken from a human donor in a cohort sampled during active COVID-19. Each CDR3 is given with its conserved first and last residue. A D gene is named only where the DNA matches it firmly. Size tells how often a clone was seen (once, few, many) or the class of an expanded clone, and some rows leave it out.

j_gene	v_gene	d_gene	abundance	CDR3nt	CDR3aa
TRBJ2-1	TRBV28	TRBD2	-	TGTGCCAGCAGTCCCCAGTCGACTAGCGGGAGTTATGAGCAGTTCTTC	CASSPQSTSGSYEQFF
TRBJ1-5	TRBV6-5	-	-	TGTGCCAGCAGTAATAGGGGGGGCGCGAATCAGCCCCAGCATTTT	CASSNRGGANQPQHF
TRBJ1-1	TRBV11-2	-	-	TGTGCCAGCAGCCTTGCTGGGACACGGAAGGAAGCTTTCTTT	CASSLAGTRKEAFF
TRBJ1-1	TRBV7-3	TRBD1	-	TGTGCCAGCAGCCCCGAACAGGGGGCGATGGCTTTCTTT	CASSPEQGAMAFF
TRBJ1-1	TRBV6-2/TRBV6-3	TRBD1	-	TGTGCCAGCAGTTTACAGGGGGCGCAGACTGAAGCTTTCTTT	CASSLQGAQTEAFF
TRBJ1-6	TRBV25-1	TRBD1	-	TGTGCCAGTAGCGGACAGGGGCAAAATTCACCCCTCCACTTT	CASSGQGQNSPLHF
TRBJ1-2	TRBV5-4	TRBD1	-	TGTGCCAGCAGCCCGTGGACAGGGAGGGATGGCTACACCTTC	CASSPWTGRDGYTF
TRBJ1-1	TRBV9	TRBD1	-	TGTGCCAGCAGCGTAATGGGACAGGGGTACGACACTGAAGCTTTCTTT	CASSVMGQGYDTEAFF
TRBJ1-1	TRBV18	-	-	TGTGCCAGCTCGGAAGGGGGGGTCACTGAAGCTTTCTTT	CASSEGGVTEAFF
TRBJ1-2	TRBV28	-	-	TGTGCCAGCAGTTTACCGGGGGGAATCAACTATGGCTACACCTTC	CASSLPGGINYGYTF
TRBJ2-7	TRBV19	-	-	TGTGCCAGTAGTATTCCCGGCCGGCGACTATACGAGCAGTACTTC	CASSIPGRRLYEQYF
TRBJ1-2	TRBV19	-	few	TGTGCCAGTAGTTATGATTCGTCGGGTCATGGCTACACCTTC	CASSYDSSGHGYTF
TRBJ2-1	TRBV5-1	-	-	TGCGCCAGCCGCCCTCCAGGGACTCCGGGCAATGAGCAGTTCTTC	CASRPPGTPGNEQFF
TRBJ1-6	TRBV28	TRBD1	-	TGTGCCAGCAGTTTTTACGGAAGGGGGACAGGGGGTATTTCACCCCTCCACTTT	CASSFYGRGTGGISPLHF
TRBJ2-7	TRBV18	TRBD1	-	TGTGCCAGCTCACCTGGGACAGGACGAACCTACGAGCAGTACTTC	CASSPGTGRTYEQYF
TRBJ1-2	TRBV5-6	-	-	TGTGCCAGCAGCCTCCTCCGAGACAGCCACATTTATGGCTACACCTTC	CASSLLRDSHIYGYTF
TRBJ1-1	TRBV11-2	TRBD1	-	TGTGCCAGCAGCGTGACAGGGGAGGAGAACACTGAAGCTTTCTTT	CASSVTGEENTEAFF
TRBJ1-2	TRBV5-4	TRBD1	-	TGTGCCAGCAGCTTGGGGGACAGGGCTTATGGCTACACCTTC	CASSLGDRAYGYTF
TRBJ1-4	TRBV3-1/TRBV3-2	-	-	TGTGCCAGCAGCCAAGATCCCCTCGACAGTCTAACTAATGAAAAACTGTTTTTT	CASSQDPLDSLTNEKLFF
TRBJ2-3	TRBV9	-	-	TGTGCCAGCGGTCGGGACACCCGAGCCCCTGGCACAGATACGCAGTATTTT	CASGRDTRAPGTDTQYF
TRBJ1-4	TRBV28	-	-	TGTGCCAGCACGCCGGACAGTCCAAATGAAAAACTGTTTTTT	CASTPDSPNEKLFF
TRBJ2-7	TRBV2	TRBD1	-	TGTGCCAGCAGTGAAGCTAGGGGGACAGATTATTACGAGCAGTACTTC	CASSEARGTDYYEQYF
TRBJ2-3	TRBV10-3	TRBD2	-	TGTGCCATCAGTTCATACGCGGGGGGCGCAGATACGCAGTATTTT	CAISSYAGGADTQYF
TRBJ1-1	TRBV14	-	-	TGTGCCAGCAGCCTTATCAGGGGATCGGAAGCTTTCTTT	CASSLIRGSEAFF
TRBJ2-2	TRBV5-5	-	-	TGTGCCAGCAGCTCCCCCAGAGGCGGTCCGAACACCGGGGAGCTGTTTTTT	CASSSPRGGPNTGELFF
TRBJ1-1	TRBV27	-	-	TGTGCCAGCAGGACGGGTACTGAAGCTTTCTTT	CASRTGTEAFF
TRBJ2-5	TRBV2	TRBD2	-	TGTGCCAGCAGTGAAAGCGCGGGACTAGCGGGAGAGACCCAGTACTTC	CASSESAGLAGETQYF
TRBJ2-7	TRBV11-3	-	-	TGTGCCAGCAGCCCTAGTCCCTTCTACGAGCAGTACTTC	CASSPSPFYEQYF
TRBJ2-1	TRBV5-4	-	once	TGTGCCAGCAGCTTGTCGGCGGCAAGCTCCTACAATGAGCAGTTCTTC	CASSLSAASSYNEQFF
TRBJ1-3	TRBV2	TRBD1	-	TGTGCCAGCAGTTTGGCGGGCAGGGGGGGAAACACCATATATTTT	CASSLAGRGGNTIYF
TRBJ2-7	TRBV6-5	TRBD1	-	TGTGCCAGCAGGAACCCGGGACAGACATACGAGCAGTACTTC	CASRNPGQTYEQYF
TRBJ1-2	TRBV11-2	-	-	TGTGCCAGCAGCGCCACCTCCGGGAACTATGGCTACACCTTC	CASSATSGNYGYTF
TRBJ1-5	TRBV19	TRBD1	few	TGTGCCAGTAGTATTAACCAGGGGGTGCGCAATCAGCCCCAGCATTTT	CASSINQGVRNQPQHF
TRBJ2-5	TRBV9	TRBD1	-	TGTGCCAGCAGCCCCCCGGACAGGGGTCGAGAGACCCAGTACTTC	CASSPPDRGRETQYF
TRBJ2-3	TRBV9	TRBD2	-	TGTGCCAGCAGCCCAAGACTAGCGGGAGGTACAGATACGCAGTATTTT	CASSPRLAGGTDTQYF
TRBJ2-1	TRBV5-1	-	-	TGCGCCAGCAGCGTCGGACTTGATTCCTACAATGAGCAGTTCTTC	CASSVGLDSYNEQFF
TRBJ1-5	TRBV2	-	-	TGTGCCAGCAGTGATAGGAGGTTAGATCAGCCCCAGCATTTT	CASSDRRLDQPQHF
TRBJ2-7	TRBV28	-	-	TGTGCCAGCAGTCCCAACTTAATGGAGCAGTACTTC	CASSPNLMEQYF
TRBJ2-1	TRBV10-3	-	-	TGTGCCATCAGTGGGTCCCAGGGTGAGCAGTTCTTC	CAISGSQGEQFF
TRBJ2-7	TRBV12-3/TRBV12-4	-	once	TGTGCCAGCAGTGCGAAAACCCCCAACGAGCAGTACTTC	CASSAKTPNEQYF
TRBJ2-1	TRBV2	TRBD2	-	TGTGCCAGCAGTGAGCTACTAGCGGGACCATACAATGAGCAGTTCTTC	CASSELLAGPYNEQFF
TRBJ2-7	TRBV7-9	TRBD1	-	TGTGCCAGCAGCTCGCCGGGACAGGTAGTCTCCTACGAGCAGTACTTC	CASSSPGQVVSYEQYF
TRBJ2-1	TRBV18	-	-	TGTGCCAGCTCACCACTTGGTGGGGTAGCGGACAAAAATGAGCAGTTCTTC	CASSPLGGVADKNEQFF
TRBJ2-1	TRBV19	-	-	TGTGCCAGTAGTATAGGCCAGGGTTCCTACAATGAGCAGTTCTTC	CASSIGQGSYNEQFF
TRBJ2-7	TRBV5-1	-	-	TGCGCCAGCAGGCCCTTTGTAAGTGTCAGCTCCTACGAGCAGTACTTC	CASRPFVSVSSYEQYF
TRBJ1-4	TRBV11-2	-	few	TGTGCCAGCAGCTTAGAGGGGGGGTCAGGTGAAAAACTGTTTTTT	CASSLEGGSGEKLFF
TRBJ1-2	TRBV30	-	-	TGTGCCTGGAGTGGAGACTTGGAAAGCTATGGCTACACCTTC	CAWSGDLESYGYTF
TRBJ2-2	TRBV29-1	-	once	TGCAGCGCCCGGGGACAGAACACCGGGGAGCTGTTTTTT	CSARGQNTGELFF
TRBJ2-1	TRBV27	-	-	TGTGCCAGCAGTTTATACCAGGGGAATGAGCAGTTCTTC	CASSLYQGNEQFF
TRBJ2-1	TRBV5-1	-	-	TGCGCCAGCAGCTGGACTGTCTTCAATGAGCAGTTCTTC	CASSWTVFNEQFF
TRBJ2-3	TRBV5-1	TRBD2	-	TGCGCCAGCAGCTTTGGACTAGCGGGAGCGAAGAGCACAGATACGCAGTATTTT	CASSFGLAGAKSTDTQYF